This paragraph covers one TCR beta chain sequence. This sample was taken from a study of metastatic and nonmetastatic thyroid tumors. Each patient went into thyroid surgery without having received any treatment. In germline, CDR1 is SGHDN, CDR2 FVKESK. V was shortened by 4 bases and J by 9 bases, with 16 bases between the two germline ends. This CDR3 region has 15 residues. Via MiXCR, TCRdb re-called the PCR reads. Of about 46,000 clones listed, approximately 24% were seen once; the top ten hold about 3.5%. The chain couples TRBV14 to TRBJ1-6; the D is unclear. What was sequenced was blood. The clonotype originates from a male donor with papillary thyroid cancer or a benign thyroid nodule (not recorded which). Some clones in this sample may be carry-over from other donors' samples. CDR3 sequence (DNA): TGTGCCAGCAGCCCCGTAGCAGGTGGTGGTTCACCCCTCCACTTT. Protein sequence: CASSPVAGGGSPLHF. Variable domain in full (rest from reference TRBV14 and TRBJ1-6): EAGVTQFPSHSVIEKGQTVTLRCDPISGHDNLYWYRRVMGKEIKFLLHFVKESKQDESGMPNNRFLAERTGGTYSTLKVQPAELEDSGVYFCASSPVAGGGSPLHFGNGTRLTVT.